These T cell receptor beta chains were read from a single sample in a study of radiotherapy plus CTLA-4 blockade in lung cancer. Sequencing used immunoSEQ multiplex PCR; TCRdb keeps in-frame clones, though not all of them. The data hold 45,000 to 55,000 clones, with 88% observed a single time. The sample here was peripheral blood, taken from a patient treated with radiotherapy plus ipilimumab. The receptors were gathered from a human donor with non-small cell lung cancer whose response to radiotherapy plus ipilimumab could not be evaluated. CDR3s include the opening cysteine and the closing phenylalanine or tryptophan. The order of the fields is D gene, V gene, J gene, clone size, CDR3 DNA, CDR3 protein. A D gene is named only where the DNA matches it firmly. Clone size is given for some rows only: seen once, a few or many times, or a class if the clone is expanded.

d_call: .; v_call: TRBV5-6; j_call: TRBJ2-7; clone_size: .; cdr3_nt: TGTGCCAGCAGCTTGTATTCCTACGAGCAGTACTTC; cdr3_aa: CASSLYSYEQYF
d_call: TRBD2; v_call: TRBV18; j_call: TRBJ2-7; clone_size: .; cdr3_nt: TGTGCCAGCTCACCACAGGGACTAGCGGGGGCCTCGAGCTCCTACGAGCAGTACTTC; cdr3_aa: CASSPQGLAGASSSYEQYF
d_call: .; v_call: TRBV5-3; j_call: TRBJ1-1; clone_size: .; cdr3_nt: TGTGCCAGAAGCTTGGGGGGGGTAGTGAACACTGAAGCTTTCTTT; cdr3_aa: CARSLGGVVNTEAFF
d_call: .; v_call: TRBV7-2; j_call: TRBJ2-2; clone_size: .; cdr3_nt: TGTGCCAGCAGCCCGGGACTCCAACGCGGGGAGCTGTTTTTT; cdr3_aa: CASSPGLQRGELFF
d_call: .; v_call: TRBV10-3; j_call: TRBJ2-2; clone_size: .; cdr3_nt: TGTGCCATCAGTGAACCCCAGGGACTCACCGGGGAGCTGTTTTTT; cdr3_aa: CAISEPQGLTGELFF
d_call: .; v_call: TRBV21-1; j_call: TRBJ2-7; clone_size: .; cdr3_nt: TGTGCCAGCACCAGCCGGAGCGGGGAGTGGTCTTACGAGCAGTACTTC; cdr3_aa: CASTSRSGEWSYEQYF
d_call: TRBD2; v_call: TRBV7-2; j_call: TRBJ2-1; clone_size: .; cdr3_nt: TGTGCCAGCAGCCTTAGCGGGGGGACCTACAATGAGCAGTTCTTC; cdr3_aa: CASSLSGGTYNEQFF
d_call: .; v_call: TRBV7-2; j_call: TRBJ1-1; clone_size: .; cdr3_nt: TGTGCCAGCAGCTTTCAGGAGAACACTGAAGCTTTCTTT; cdr3_aa: CASSFQENTEAFF
d_call: TRBD1; v_call: TRBV6-1; j_call: TRBJ1-2; clone_size: few; cdr3_nt: TGTGCCAGCAGTGGGCCGACAGGGGGCCTTGGCTACACCTTC; cdr3_aa: CASSGPTGGLGYTF
d_call: .; v_call: TRBV28; j_call: TRBJ2-3; clone_size: .; cdr3_nt: TGTGCCAGCAACGTAGGGGGACAAACAGATACGCAGTATTTT; cdr3_aa: CASNVGGQTDTQYF
d_call: TRBD2; v_call: TRBV5-1; j_call: TRBJ2-5; clone_size: .; cdr3_nt: TGCGCCAGCAGCTTGGGTAGCGGGGGGGCAGAAGAGACCCAGTACTTC; cdr3_aa: CASSLGSGGAEETQYF
d_call: .; v_call: TRBV5-1; j_call: TRBJ2-2; clone_size: .; cdr3_nt: TGCGCCAGCAGCGGGAGTTTCTCCGGGGAGCTGTTTTTT; cdr3_aa: CASSGSFSGELFF
d_call: TRBD1; v_call: TRBV5-1; j_call: TRBJ2-7; clone_size: .; cdr3_nt: TGCGCCAGCAGCGGGGACAGTTACGAGCAGTACTTC; cdr3_aa: CASSGDSYEQYF
d_call: .; v_call: TRBV7-7; j_call: TRBJ2-5; clone_size: .; cdr3_nt: TGTGCCAGCAGCCCAGGACAGTTGGAGACCCAGTACTTC; cdr3_aa: CASSPGQLETQYF
d_call: .; v_call: TRBV4-1; j_call: TRBJ2-2; clone_size: .; cdr3_nt: TGCGCCAGCAGCCAATCCGGGACAACGATCACCGGGGAGCTGTTTTTT; cdr3_aa: CASSQSGTTITGELFF
d_call: TRBD1; v_call: TRBV6-5; j_call: TRBJ2-7; clone_size: .; cdr3_nt: TGTGCCAGCACGTCTGGACAGGGGTCCTACGAGCAGTACTTC; cdr3_aa: CASTSGQGSYEQYF
d_call: TRBD1; v_call: TRBV5-1; j_call: TRBJ1-4; clone_size: once; cdr3_nt: TGCGCCAGCAGCATACCCACCGGGACAGCTAATGAAAAACTGTTTTTT; cdr3_aa: CASSIPTGTANEKLFF
d_call: .; v_call: TRBV5-1; j_call: TRBJ2-4; clone_size: .; cdr3_nt: TGCGCCAGCAGCTCGGGCGGACAGAGTAGAAACATTCAGTACTTC; cdr3_aa: CASSSGGQSRNIQYF
d_call: TRBD2; v_call: TRBV4-3; j_call: TRBJ2-1; clone_size: .; cdr3_nt: TGCGCCAGCAGCCAAGAAAGTCTAGCGGGAGGCCAACCCTACAATGAGCAGTTCTTC; cdr3_aa: CASSQESLAGGQPYNEQFF
d_call: .; v_call: TRBV7-9; j_call: TRBJ1-3; clone_size: .; cdr3_nt: TGTGCCAGCAGCTTAGGACCCAGGGGCTCTGGAAACACCATATATTTT; cdr3_aa: CASSLGPRGSGNTIYF
d_call: TRBD2; v_call: TRBV7-2; j_call: TRBJ2-5; clone_size: .; cdr3_nt: TGTGCCAGCAGCTTAGCTCTTGGGACTAGCGGGAGGGCCCAGTACTTC; cdr3_aa: CASSLALGTSGRAQYF
d_call: .; v_call: TRBV30; j_call: TRBJ2-5; clone_size: .; cdr3_nt: TGTGCCTGGAGTGTCGGTAGGGAGGCCCAGTACTTC; cdr3_aa: CAWSVGREAQYF
d_call: TRBD2; v_call: TRBV4-3; j_call: TRBJ2-1; clone_size: .; cdr3_nt: TGCGCCAGCAGCCAAATGCTAGCGGGAGGTTACAATGAGCAGTTCTTC; cdr3_aa: CASSQMLAGGYNEQFF
d_call: TRBD2; v_call: TRBV13; j_call: TRBJ2-3; clone_size: .; cdr3_nt: TGTGCCAGCAGCTTAGGGACTAGCGGGGGGACAGATACGCAGTATTTT; cdr3_aa: CASSLGTSGGTDTQYF
d_call: TRBD2; v_call: TRBV18; j_call: TRBJ2-7; clone_size: .; cdr3_nt: TGTGCCAGCTCACAACTAGCGGGGAGCGAGCAGTACTTC; cdr3_aa: CASSQLAGSEQYF
d_call: TRBD2; v_call: TRBV28; j_call: TRBJ2-7; clone_size: .; cdr3_nt: TGTGCCAGCAGTTTCGGGGCGGGGGGTCTGAGGGAGCAGTACTTC; cdr3_aa: CASSFGAGGLREQYF
d_call: TRBD1; v_call: TRBV9; j_call: TRBJ1-3; clone_size: .; cdr3_nt: TGTGCCAGCAGCGGTCCCGGGACAGGGACGGGCGGAAACACCATATATTTT; cdr3_aa: CASSGPGTGTGGNTIYF
d_call: .; v_call: TRBV5-4; j_call: TRBJ1-2; clone_size: .; cdr3_nt: TGTGCCAGCAGCTTGGCCGGGGTGAGGGCGGGTGGCTACACCTTC; cdr3_aa: CASSLAGVRAGGYTF
d_call: .; v_call: TRBV19; j_call: TRBJ1-2; clone_size: .; cdr3_nt: TGTGCCAGTAGTCAGATAACCGCTAACTATGGCTACACCTTC; cdr3_aa: CASSQITANYGYTF
d_call: TRBD1; v_call: TRBV7-9; j_call: TRBJ2-3; clone_size: .; cdr3_nt: TGTGCCAGCAGCTTTACAGGGGCAGGGACAGATACGCAGTATTTT; cdr3_aa: CASSFTGAGTDTQYF
d_call: .; v_call: TRBV28; j_call: TRBJ2-7; clone_size: .; cdr3_nt: TGTGCCAGCAGTTTACCAGGGGGGTCCTACGAGCAGTACTTC; cdr3_aa: CASSLPGGSYEQYF
d_call: TRBD1; v_call: TRBV18; j_call: TRBJ1-2; clone_size: .; cdr3_nt: TGTGCCAGCTCACCAGGGACAGGGGGTCCTTATGGCTACACCTTC; cdr3_aa: CASSPGTGGPYGYTF
d_call: .; v_call: TRBV19; j_call: TRBJ1-5; clone_size: .; cdr3_nt: TGTGCCAGTAGTGCAACCTCGGGGGTACTCGGGAATCAGCCCCAGCATTTT; cdr3_aa: CASSATSGVLGNQPQHF
d_call: .; v_call: TRBV6-1; j_call: TRBJ1-1; clone_size: .; cdr3_nt: TGTGCCAGCAGTCCTACAGAGTACACTGAAGCTTTCTTT; cdr3_aa: CASSPTEYTEAFF
d_call: TRBD2; v_call: TRBV5-1; j_call: TRBJ2-3; clone_size: .; cdr3_nt: TGCGCCAGCAGCTCTGGACTAGCGGGCACAGATACGCAGTATTTT; cdr3_aa: CASSSGLAGTDTQYF
d_call: .; v_call: TRBV2; j_call: TRBJ2-4; clone_size: once; cdr3_nt: TGTGCCAGCAGTAAGAAGACCGAGGGCATTCAGTACTTC; cdr3_aa: CASSKKTEGIQYF
d_call: TRBD1; v_call: TRBV11-2; j_call: TRBJ1-6; clone_size: .; cdr3_nt: TGTGCCAGCAGCTTAGGACAGGGGCTTAATTCACCCCTCCACTTT; cdr3_aa: CASSLGQGLNSPLHF
d_call: TRBD2; v_call: TRBV7-2; j_call: TRBJ2-5; clone_size: .; cdr3_nt: TGTGCCAGCAGCTTAGGCGGTAGCGGGGGCCCCCAAGAGACCCAGTACTTC; cdr3_aa: CASSLGGSGGPQETQYF
d_call: .; v_call: TRBV19; j_call: TRBJ1-5; clone_size: .; cdr3_nt: TGTGCCAGTAGAGACCTCGGGATCTTCAATCAGCCCCAGCATTTT; cdr3_aa: CASRDLGIFNQPQHF
d_call: .; v_call: TRBV6-5; j_call: TRBJ1-6; clone_size: .; cdr3_nt: TGTGCCACTCGATCTCGGGGTAATTCACCCCTCCACTTT; cdr3_aa: CATRSRGNSPLHF
d_call: TRBD1; v_call: TRBV4-3; j_call: TRBJ1-4; clone_size: .; cdr3_nt: TGCGCCAGCAGCGCTCACAGGGGAACTAATGAAAAACTGTTTTTT; cdr3_aa: CASSAHRGTNEKLFF
d_call: TRBD1; v_call: TRBV5-1; j_call: TRBJ2-7; clone_size: .; cdr3_nt: TGCGCCAGCAGCCCCGGGACAGGGGGCGGCGAGCAGTACTTC; cdr3_aa: CASSPGTGGGEQYF
d_call: TRBD1; v_call: TRBV7-9; j_call: TRBJ1-4; clone_size: .; cdr3_nt: TGTGCCAGCCATCAGGGGGCTAATGAAAAACTGTTTTTT; cdr3_aa: CASHQGANEKLFF
d_call: TRBD2; v_call: TRBV5-1; j_call: TRBJ2-7; clone_size: .; cdr3_nt: TGCGCCAGCAGCGCGATTAGCGGGGGAGCCTCCTACGAGCAGTACTTC; cdr3_aa: CASSAISGGASYEQYF
d_call: .; v_call: TRBV6-5; j_call: TRBJ1-1; clone_size: .; cdr3_nt: TGTGCCAGCAGTTACGAACAGGGTAAAATGAACACTGAAGCTTTCTTT; cdr3_aa: CASSYEQGKMNTEAFF
d_call: TRBD2; v_call: TRBV7-2; j_call: TRBJ2-3; clone_size: .; cdr3_nt: TGTGCCAGCAGCTTAGGAAGCGGGCCGGGGGGGACAGATACGCAGTATTTT; cdr3_aa: CASSLGSGPGGTDTQYF
d_call: .; v_call: TRBV7-9; j_call: TRBJ1-6; clone_size: .; cdr3_nt: TGTGCCAGCAGCTTAGAGCCGCGGAATTCACCCCTCCACTTT; cdr3_aa: CASSLEPRNSPLHF
d_call: TRBD1; v_call: TRBV7-2; j_call: TRBJ1-2; clone_size: .; cdr3_nt: TGTGCCAGCAGCTTAGGGGACAGGGGGATGACCTATGGCTACACCTTC; cdr3_aa: CASSLGDRGMTYGYTF
d_call: TRBD1; v_call: TRBV19; j_call: TRBJ2-1; clone_size: .; cdr3_nt: TGTGCCAGTACTGCTCGGACAGGGGGCAGGGATGAGCAGTTCTTC; cdr3_aa: CASTARTGGRDEQFF
d_call: TRBD2; v_call: TRBV29-1; j_call: TRBJ2-7; clone_size: .; cdr3_nt: TGCAGCGCAAGCGGGATTTACTACGAGCAGTACTTC; cdr3_aa: CSASGIYYEQYF
d_call: .; v_call: TRBV7-8; j_call: TRBJ1-1; clone_size: once; cdr3_nt: TGTGCCAGCAGAACGGGGGATAGGAACACTGAAGCTTTCTTT; cdr3_aa: CASRTGDRNTEAFF
d_call: TRBD2; v_call: TRBV7-6; j_call: TRBJ2-5; clone_size: .; cdr3_nt: TGTGCCAGCAGCCTAGGGACTAGCCGGGAGACCCAGTACTTC; cdr3_aa: CASSLGTSRETQYF
d_call: TRBD1; v_call: TRBV4-1; j_call: TRBJ2-4; clone_size: .; cdr3_nt: TGCGCCAGCAGCCAAGACCGCGCTGGGACAGTAAGCAAAAACATTCAGTACTTC; cdr3_aa: CASSQDRAGTVSKNIQYF
d_call: TRBD1; v_call: TRBV6-6; j_call: TRBJ1-4; clone_size: few; cdr3_nt: TGTGCCAGCAGTTCCTACGCGACAGGGAATGAAAAACTGTTTTTT; cdr3_aa: CASSSYATGNEKLFF
d_call: TRBD1; v_call: TRBV2; j_call: TRBJ1-2; clone_size: .; cdr3_nt: TGTGCCAGCAGTGAAGCGGACAGGGAGTTAACTAACTATGGCTACACCTTC; cdr3_aa: CASSEADRELTNYGYTF
d_call: .; v_call: TRBV27; j_call: TRBJ2-7; clone_size: .; cdr3_nt: TGTGCCAGCCGTAAGACAGGTTTCTCCTACGAGCAGTACTTC; cdr3_aa: CASRKTGFSYEQYF
d_call: .; v_call: TRBV28; j_call: TRBJ1-1; clone_size: .; cdr3_nt: TGTGCCAGCAGTCCTCTCCACACTGAAGCTTTCTTT; cdr3_aa: CASSPLHTEAFF
d_call: TRBD1; v_call: TRBV6-1; j_call: TRBJ1-2; clone_size: .; cdr3_nt: TGTGCCAGCAAGAGGACAGGAACCAACTATGGCTACACCTTC; cdr3_aa: CASKRTGTNYGYTF
d_call: TRBD2; v_call: TRBV6-1; j_call: TRBJ2-2; clone_size: once; cdr3_nt: TGTGCCAGCAGTGATCTAGCGGGAGGGGGCGGGGAGCTGTTTTTT; cdr3_aa: CASSDLAGGGGELFF